A selection of T cell receptor beta chains follows, all from one sample in a study of response to subunit inactivated influenza vaccine. Each CDR3 protein is one row after TCRdb ran MiXCR on the RT-PCR reads. The repertoire has more than 550,000 distinct CDR3 sequences, roughly 10% of them found once; the top ten carry 10% to 13%. The starting material was PBMCs from blood, obtained on the day of vaccination. The receptors were gathered from a man aged 45 to 65 who received an inactivated influenza vaccine. The CDR3 runs from the conserved cysteine through the conserved F or W. D genes are given only for firm matches. The listing skips clone size in some rows; elsewhere it reads once, few, many or a size class.

d_call: TRBD2
v_call: TRBV4-2
clone_size: few
cdr3_length: 19
j_call: TRBJ2-1
cdr3_aa: CASSQVGLAPQSSYNEQFF
cdr3_nt: TGTGCCAGCAGCCAAGTGGGACTAGCGCCCCAGAGCTCCTACAATGAGCAGTTCTTC

d_call: .
v_call: TRBV20-1
clone_size: few
cdr3_length: 14
j_call: TRBJ2-1
cdr3_aa: CSASWRAPNNEQFF
cdr3_nt: TGCAGTGCTAGTTGGCGGGCCCCAAACAATGAGCAGTTCTTC

d_call: .
v_call: TRBV23-1
clone_size: .
cdr3_length: 15
j_call: TRBJ2-2
cdr3_aa: CASDPPRENTGELFF
cdr3_nt: TGCGCCAGCGACCCGCCCCGTGAGAACACCGGGGAGCTGTTTTTT

d_call: TRBD2
v_call: TRBV12-3/TRBV12-4
clone_size: few
cdr3_length: 13
j_call: TRBJ2-7
cdr3_aa: CASSASGKYEQYF
cdr3_nt: TGTGCCAGCAGTGCTAGCGGGAAGTACGAGCAGTACTTC

d_call: .
v_call: TRBV29-1
clone_size: .
cdr3_length: 15
j_call: TRBJ2-7
cdr3_aa: CSVVGSGTRVYEQYF
cdr3_nt: TGCAGCGTTGTCGGCTCCGGGACGAGAGTTTACGAGCAGTACTTC

d_call: TRBD1
v_call: TRBV9
clone_size: few
cdr3_length: 15
j_call: TRBJ1-1
cdr3_aa: CASSKGQDLYTEAFF
cdr3_nt: TGTGCCAGCAGCAAGGGACAGGATCTGTACACTGAAGCTTTCTTT

d_call: TRBD2
v_call: TRBV20-1
clone_size: many
cdr3_length: 15
j_call: TRBJ2-1
cdr3_aa: CSARQQERGWNEQFF
cdr3_nt: TGCAGTGCTAGACAACAAGAGCGGGGTTGGAATGAGCAGTTCTTC

d_call: TRBD1
v_call: TRBV10-3
clone_size: .
cdr3_length: 15
j_call: TRBJ2-5
cdr3_aa: CAIRPGTGRSETQYF
cdr3_nt: TGTGCCATCAGACCCGGGACAGGGAGGTCGGAGACCCAGTACTTC

d_call: .
v_call: TRBV28
clone_size: .
cdr3_length: 15
j_call: TRBJ1-2
cdr3_aa: CASSPAGLGVYGYTF
cdr3_nt: TGTGCCAGCAGCCCCGCGGGTCTGGGGGTCTATGGCTACACCTTC

d_call: .
v_call: TRBV20-1
clone_size: .
cdr3_length: 15
j_call: TRBJ2-1
cdr3_aa: CSAALSLVGYNEQFF
cdr3_nt: TGCAGTGCTGCCCTCTCGCTAGTGGGATATAATGAGCAGTTCTTC

d_call: .
v_call: TRBV12-3/TRBV12-4
clone_size: few
cdr3_length: 14
j_call: TRBJ2-3
cdr3_aa: CASTPAPRTDTQYF
cdr3_nt: TGTGCCAGCACCCCTGCCCCCCGCACAGATACGCAGTATTTT

d_call: .
v_call: TRBV6-1
clone_size: few
cdr3_length: 13
j_call: TRBJ1-2
cdr3_aa: CASNRAGDYGYTF
cdr3_nt: TGTGCCAGCAACAGGGCGGGAGACTATGGCTACACCTTC

d_call: TRBD1
v_call: TRBV6-1
clone_size: few
cdr3_length: 13
j_call: TRBJ1-4
cdr3_aa: CASTGQANEKLFF
cdr3_nt: TGTGCCAGCACTGGACAGGCTAATGAAAAACTGTTTTTT

d_call: .
v_call: TRBV27
clone_size: many
cdr3_length: 14
j_call: TRBJ2-1
cdr3_aa: CASSWNERYNEQFF
cdr3_nt: TGTGCCAGCAGTTGGAACGAGCGGTACAATGAGCAGTTCTTC

d_call: .
v_call: TRBV7-2
clone_size: .
cdr3_length: 15
j_call: TRBJ1-6
cdr3_aa: CASSLVGQVSSPLHF
cdr3_nt: TGTGCCAGCAGCTTAGTGGGACAAGTCTCTTCACCCCTCCACTTT

d_call: TRBD2
v_call: TRBV14
clone_size: .
cdr3_length: 14
j_call: TRBJ2-1
cdr3_aa: CASSKIAGRVEQFF
cdr3_nt: TGTGCCAGCAGCAAAATAGCGGGAAGGGTTGAGCAGTTCTTC

d_call: TRBD1
v_call: TRBV12-3/TRBV12-4
clone_size: many
cdr3_length: 14
j_call: TRBJ2-3
cdr3_aa: CASSLQGATDTQYF
cdr3_nt: TGTGCCAGCAGTTTACAGGGGGCCACAGATACGCAGTATTTT

d_call: .
v_call: TRBV12-3/TRBV12-4
clone_size: .
cdr3_length: 14
j_call: TRBJ1-2
cdr3_aa: CASIFNGRSGGYTF
cdr3_nt: TGTGCCAGCATCTTTAACGGCAGATCGGGTGGCTACACCTTC

d_call: TRBD1
v_call: TRBV5-4
clone_size: few
cdr3_length: 15
j_call: TRBJ2-2
cdr3_aa: CASSGTGSLGRELFF
cdr3_nt: TGTGCCAGCAGCGGGACAGGGAGCCTGGGCAGGGAGCTGTTTTTT

d_call: .
v_call: TRBV7-6
clone_size: many
cdr3_length: 14
j_call: TRBJ1-2
cdr3_aa: CASSEDSTPYGYTF
cdr3_nt: TGTGCCAGCAGTGAGGACTCAACGCCGTATGGCTACACCTTC

d_call: TRBD1
v_call: TRBV28
clone_size: many
cdr3_length: 16
j_call: TRBJ2-7
cdr3_aa: CASSLLGTAVAYEQYF
cdr3_nt: TGTGCCAGCAGTTTATTAGGGACAGCTGTGGCCTACGAGCAGTACTTC

d_call: .
v_call: TRBV30
clone_size: .
cdr3_length: 14
j_call: TRBJ2-2
cdr3_aa: CAWQTATNTGELFF
cdr3_nt: TGTGCCTGGCAGACAGCGACGAACACCGGGGAGCTGTTTTTT

d_call: TRBD2
v_call: TRBV12-3/TRBV12-4
clone_size: many
cdr3_length: 17
j_call: TRBJ2-1
cdr3_aa: CASTLGLAANLYNEQFF
cdr3_nt: TGTGCCAGCACCCTTGGGCTAGCGGCCAACTTATACAATGAGCAGTTCTTC

d_call: .
v_call: TRBV6-2/TRBV6-3
clone_size: few
cdr3_length: 13
j_call: TRBJ2-4
cdr3_aa: CASSYSPAPLGHF
cdr3_nt: TGTGCCAGCAGTTACTCCCCGGCCCCCCTGGGTCACTTC

d_call: .
v_call: TRBV3-1
clone_size: few
cdr3_length: 16
j_call: TRBJ2-2
cdr3_aa: CASSPAPWGATGELFF
cdr3_nt: TGTGCCAGCAGCCCCGCTCCTTGGGGGGCCACCGGGGAGCTGTTTTTT

d_call: .
v_call: TRBV7-9
clone_size: .
cdr3_length: 17
j_call: TRBJ2-2
cdr3_aa: CASSHEGLVRATGELFF
cdr3_nt: TGTGCCAGCAGCCATGAAGGGTTGGTAAGGGCCACCGGGGAGCTGTTTTTT

d_call: .
v_call: TRBV7-2
clone_size: few
cdr3_length: 13
j_call: TRBJ1-5
cdr3_aa: CASSLAFDQPQHF
cdr3_nt: TGTGCCAGCAGCTTAGCGTTCGATCAGCCCCAGCATTTT

d_call: TRBD2
v_call: TRBV7-2
clone_size: few
cdr3_length: 17
j_call: TRBJ2-1
cdr3_aa: CASSLVGRGLAGVRQFF
cdr3_nt: TGTGCCAGCAGCTTAGTTGGGAGGGGGCTAGCGGGAGTCAGACAGTTCTTC

d_call: .
v_call: TRBV11-2
clone_size: .
cdr3_length: 12
j_call: TRBJ2-6
cdr3_aa: CASSPSRDVLTF
cdr3_nt: TGTGCCAGCAGCCCCTCGAGGGACGTCCTGACTTTC

d_call: .
v_call: TRBV5-1
clone_size: few
cdr3_length: 15
j_call: TRBJ2-7
cdr3_aa: CASSLDGTKAYEQYF
cdr3_nt: TGCGCCAGCAGCTTGGATGGGACCAAAGCCTACGAGCAGTACTTC

d_call: .
v_call: TRBV3-1
clone_size: .
cdr3_length: 16
j_call: TRBJ2-7
cdr3_aa: CASSQDLRGGSYEQYF
cdr3_nt: TGTGCCAGCAGCCAAGATCTCAGAGGGGGCTCCTACGAGCAGTACTTC

d_call: .
v_call: TRBV15
clone_size: .
cdr3_length: 14
j_call: TRBJ1-2
cdr3_aa: CATSSGQTNYGYTF
cdr3_nt: TGTGCCACCAGCAGCGGACAGACCAACTATGGCTACACCTTC

d_call: TRBD2
v_call: TRBV10-3
clone_size: few
cdr3_length: 16
j_call: TRBJ2-1
cdr3_aa: CAISEASGGVYNEQFF
cdr3_nt: TGTGCCATCAGTGAAGCCAGCGGGGGGGTCTACAATGAGCAGTTCTTC

d_call: .
v_call: TRBV4-3
clone_size: .
cdr3_length: 15
j_call: TRBJ2-1
cdr3_aa: CASSQFQTAHNEQFF
cdr3_nt: TGCGCCAGCAGCCAATTTCAAACAGCACACAATGAGCAGTTCTTC

d_call: .
v_call: TRBV7-2
clone_size: many
cdr3_length: 14
j_call: TRBJ1-1
cdr3_aa: CASSLGGTKGEAFF
cdr3_nt: TGTGCCAGCAGCTTAGGGGGGACGAAGGGAGAAGCTTTCTTT

d_call: .
v_call: TRBV6-2/TRBV6-3
clone_size: .
cdr3_length: 15
j_call: TRBJ2-5
cdr3_aa: CASSSAPQGSQTQYF
cdr3_nt: TGTGCCAGCAGTTCAGCCCCTCAGGGTAGCCAGACCCAGTACTTC

d_call: TRBD1
v_call: TRBV5-5
clone_size: few
cdr3_length: 14
j_call: TRBJ1-5
cdr3_aa: CASSPGTVFQPQHF
cdr3_nt: TGTGCCAGCAGCCCAGGGACAGTTTTTCAGCCCCAGCATTTT

d_call: .
v_call: TRBV7-2
clone_size: few
cdr3_length: 14
j_call: TRBJ1-2
cdr3_aa: CASSFPQAVYGYTF
cdr3_nt: TGTGCCAGCAGCTTCCCCCAAGCAGTCTATGGCTACACCTTC

d_call: TRBD2
v_call: TRBV4-3
clone_size: .
cdr3_length: 20
j_call: TRBJ2-1
cdr3_aa: CASSQDLWTSGEPSYNEQFF
cdr3_nt: TGCGCCAGCAGCCAAGATCTATGGACTAGCGGGGAACCCTCTTACAATGAGCAGTTCTTC

d_call: TRBD1
v_call: TRBV7-9
clone_size: few
cdr3_length: 16
j_call: TRBJ2-3
cdr3_aa: CASSSGRGLHTDTQYF
cdr3_nt: TGTGCCAGCAGCTCCGGCAGGGGGCTACACACAGATACGCAGTATTTT

d_call: .
v_call: TRBV4-3
clone_size: .
cdr3_length: 16
j_call: TRBJ1-6
cdr3_aa: CASSQEGFGANSPLHF
cdr3_nt: TGCGCCAGCAGCCAAGAGGGTTTTGGGGCTAACTCACCCCTCCACTTT

d_call: TRBD2
v_call: TRBV2
clone_size: few
cdr3_length: 15
j_call: TRBJ2-7
cdr3_aa: CASRKGLAVGYEQYF
cdr3_nt: TGTGCCAGCAGGAAGGGACTAGCGGTCGGCTACGAGCAGTACTTC

d_call: .
v_call: TRBV5-1
clone_size: few
cdr3_length: 16
j_call: TRBJ2-4
cdr3_aa: CASSLGQSLAKNIQYF
cdr3_nt: TGCGCCAGCAGCTTGGGACAGAGCCTAGCCAAAAACATTCAGTACTTC

d_call: TRBD2
v_call: TRBV11-2
clone_size: .
cdr3_length: 18
j_call: TRBJ2-3
cdr3_aa: CASSGRTSGRDSTDTQYF
cdr3_nt: TGTGCCAGCAGCGGCCGGACTAGCGGGAGGGATAGCACAGATACGCAGTATTTT

d_call: .
v_call: TRBV4-3
clone_size: few
cdr3_length: 16
j_call: TRBJ1-1
cdr3_aa: CASSQGPRGSRSEAFF
cdr3_nt: TGCGCCAGCAGCCAAGGTCCCAGGGGTTCGCGGTCTGAAGCTTTCTTT